Listed here is a single T cell receptor beta chain. Its antigen is still unknown. Assay used: immunoSEQ multiplex PCR; TCRdb lists only in-frame clones, some missing. Of 70,000 to 95,000 clones listed, 70% to 90% are singletons. The data were taken from a study of T cell responses to AZD1222 COVID-19 vaccine. Study-wide points: Repertoires were obtained solely post-peak T cell response. A mostly white British donor set with more females was recruited, and clonal diversity was possibly underestimated. Elevations in Spike-specific TCR breadth and depth followed administration of two AZD1222 doses. Mapped onto spike, vaccine-associated CD4 TCRs spanned it and were dominant at 160-218 and 743-854.

The CDR3 totals 16 residues. Germline CDR1 KGHSH, CDR2 LQKENI. V shed 2 bases, J shed 1 base, and the junction held 6 bases outside the gene matches. The TCR originated in an adult who received the AZD1222 COVID-19 vaccine. Sample: peripheral blood, taken 28 days after the second AZD1222 dose. The chain combines TRBV18 with TRBJ2-7; 9 positions match TRBD2. CDR3: CASSPKGLALSYEQYF. CDR3 DNA sequence: TGTGCCAGCTCACCAAAAGGACTAGCGTTGTCCTACGAGCAGTACTTC. Full variable domain (outside the CDR3, taken from reference TRBV18 and TRBJ2-7): NAGVMQNPRHLVRRRGQEARLRCSPMKGHSHVYWYRQLPEEGLKFMVYLQKENIIDESGMPKERFSAEFPKEGPSILRIQQVVRGDSAAYFCASSPKGLALSYEQYFGPGTRLTVT.